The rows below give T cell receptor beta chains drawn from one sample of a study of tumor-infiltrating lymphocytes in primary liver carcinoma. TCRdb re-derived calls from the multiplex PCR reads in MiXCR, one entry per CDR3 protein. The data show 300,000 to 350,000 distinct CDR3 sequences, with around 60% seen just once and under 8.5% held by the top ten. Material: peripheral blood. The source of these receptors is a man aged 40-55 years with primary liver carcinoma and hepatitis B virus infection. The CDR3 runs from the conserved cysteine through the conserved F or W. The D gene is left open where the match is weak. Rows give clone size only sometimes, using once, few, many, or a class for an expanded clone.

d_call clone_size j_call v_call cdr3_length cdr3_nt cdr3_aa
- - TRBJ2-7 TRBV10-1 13 TGCGCCAGCAGTGTACTAGCCCGAGGCGAGCAGTACTTC CASSVLARGEQYF
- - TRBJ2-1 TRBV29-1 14 TGCGGCGTTCCTACTAGCTTATGGGGCAATGAGCAGTTCTTC CGVPTSLWGNEQFF
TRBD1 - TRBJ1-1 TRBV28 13 TGTGCCAGTCTCGGACAGGACCACACTGGAGCTTTCTTT CASLGQDHTGAFF
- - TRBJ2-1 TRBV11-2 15 TGTGCCAGCAGTCGCAGGGACGGGGATAACAATGAGCAGTTCTTC CASSRRDGDNNEQFF
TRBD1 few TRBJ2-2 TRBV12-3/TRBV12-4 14 TGTGCCAGCAGTTTGGACAGGGCGACCGGGGAGCTGTTTTTT CASSLDRATGELFF
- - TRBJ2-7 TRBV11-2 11 TGTGTCAGCCGACAGCCCTACGAGCAGTACTTC CVSRQPYEQYF
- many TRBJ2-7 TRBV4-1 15 TGCGCCAGCAGCCACAGACAGTCTGTCTCCTACGAGCAGTACTTC CASSHRQSVSYEQYF
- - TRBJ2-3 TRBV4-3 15 TGCGCCAAGAGCCAGGATCAGGGGTGGGCAGATACGCAGTATTTT CAKSQDQGWADTQYF
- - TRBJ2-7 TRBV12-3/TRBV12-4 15 TGTGCTAGCAGTGAAAAGGGGGGACGGGCCTACGAGCAGTACTTC CASSEKGGRAYEQYF
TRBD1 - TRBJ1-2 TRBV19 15 TGTGCCAGTAGTATCCCCCGTGGACAGGGGTGGTTGTACACCTTC CASSIPRGQGWLYTF
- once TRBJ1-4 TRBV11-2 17 TGTGCCTGCAGCTTAGATCGGAAAGAGGGCCTCAATACGGGACTGTTTTTT CACSLDRKEGLNTGLFF
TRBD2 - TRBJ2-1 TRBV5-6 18 TGTGCCAGCAGCTTGGCCGGGACTAGCGGGATGGTAGGCAATGAGCAGTTCTTC CASSLAGTSGMVGNEQFF
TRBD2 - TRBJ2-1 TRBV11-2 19 TGTGCCAGCAGTTGCCGCGGACTAGCGGGAGAGGGTTCCTACAATGAGCAGTTCTTC CASSCRGLAGEGSYNEQFF
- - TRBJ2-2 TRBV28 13 TGTGCCACCCCTGATGTAAACACCGGGGAGCTGTTTTTT CATPDVNTGELFF
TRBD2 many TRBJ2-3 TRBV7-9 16 TGTGCCAGCAGCATTCTAGCGGATACTAGCACAGATACGCAGTATTTT CASSILADTSTDTQYF
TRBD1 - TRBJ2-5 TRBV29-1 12 TGCAGCGCACAGGGGAACCATGAGACCCAGTATTTC CSAQGNHETQYF
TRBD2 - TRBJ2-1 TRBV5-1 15 TGCGCCAGCAGCTTGGATCTAGCGGGAGAGAATGAGCAGTTCTTC CASSLDLAGENEQFF
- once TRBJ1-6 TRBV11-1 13 TGTGCCAGCACCTTTATCCGAGATGGGGCCCTCCACTTT CASTFIRDGALHF
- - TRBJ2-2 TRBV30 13 TGTGCCTGGAGTCCTCTCCACACCGGGGAGCTGTTTTTT CAWSPLHTGELFF
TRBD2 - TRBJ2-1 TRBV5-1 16 TGCGCCAGCAGCCTCCTTACTAGCGGGAGTTCTGCTGAGCAGTTCTTC CASSLLTSGSSAEQFF
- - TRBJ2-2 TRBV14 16 TGTGCCAGCTCAACCAGGGGTCCCCTGAACACCGGGGAGCCGTTTTTT CASSTRGPLNTGEPFF
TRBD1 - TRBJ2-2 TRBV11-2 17 TGTACCAGCAGCCAAAGAGGACAGGGGGCCGACACCGGGGAGCTGTTTTTT CTSSQRGQGADTGELFF
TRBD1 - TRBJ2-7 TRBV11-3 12 TGTGCCAGTGGCTCAGGGGGCTACGAGCAGTACTTC CASGSGGYEQYF
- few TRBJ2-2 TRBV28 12 TGTGCCAGCGGAGGGAACACCGGGGAGCTGTTTTTT CASGGNTGELFF
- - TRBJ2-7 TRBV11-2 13 TGTGCCACCAGCTTGACACCAGGCGCGGAGCAGTACTTC CATSLTPGAEQYF
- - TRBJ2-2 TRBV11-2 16 TGTGCCAGCAGTCGCAGGGGGGTCGAAAACACCGGGGAGCTGTTTTTT CASSRRGVENTGELFF
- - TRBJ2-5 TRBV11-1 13 TGTACCAGCAGCCCAGGGATCCGGGAGACACAGTACTTC CTSSPGIRETQYF
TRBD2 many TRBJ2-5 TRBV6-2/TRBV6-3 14 TGTGCCAGCAGTAATCAAGCTAGCGGGGGTGCCCAGTACTTC CASSNQASGGAQYF
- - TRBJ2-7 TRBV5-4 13 TGTGCCAGCACTCTTCCGGGGTCATACGAGCAGTGCTTC CASTLPGSYEQCF
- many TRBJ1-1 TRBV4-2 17 TGTGCCAGCAGCCAAGGATTTGGCGGACCCGACCTGACTGAAGCTTTCTTT CASSQGFGGPDLTEAFF
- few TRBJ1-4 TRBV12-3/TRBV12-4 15 TGTGCCAGCAGTTTTAGTGCGGGGCGCGGTGAAAAACTGTTTTTT CASSFSAGRGEKLFF
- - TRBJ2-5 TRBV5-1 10 TGCGACCAGGGAGAAGAGACCCCGTACTTC CDQGEETPYF
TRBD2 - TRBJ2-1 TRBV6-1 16 TGTGCCAGCAGTGAAGCGAGGACTAGCGGGAAGAATGAGCGGTTCTTC CASSEARTSGKNERFF
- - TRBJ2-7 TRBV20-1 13 TGCAGTGCCCGGGACACGTCTTCCTACGAGCAGTACTTC CSARDTSSYEQYF
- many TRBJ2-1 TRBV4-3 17 TGCGCCAGCAGCCAAGATGTCGCGGATAGCTCCTACAATGAGCAGTTCTTC CASSQDVADSSYNEQFF
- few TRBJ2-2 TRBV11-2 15 TGTGCCAGCAGCCATGTCCGGGGGAGGACCGGGGAGCTGTTTTTT CASSHVRGRTGELFF
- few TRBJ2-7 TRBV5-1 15 TGCGCCAGCAGCTTCGCAAAGGCGAGCTCCTACGAGCAGTACTTC CASSFAKASSYEQYF
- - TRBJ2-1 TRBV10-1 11 TGCGCCAGCGTGATTAACAATGAGCAGTTCTTC CASVINNEQFF
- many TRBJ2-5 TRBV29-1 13 TGCAGCGTTGAATACTTAGGGGTAGAGACCCAGTACTTC CSVEYLGVETQYF
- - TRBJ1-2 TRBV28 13 TGTGCCAGCAGAGACCCCGGGTTTGGGGGCTACACCTTC CASRDPGFGGYTF
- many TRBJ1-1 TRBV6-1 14 TGTGCCAGCAGTGAAGACGGGGGAGGCACTGAAGCTTTCTTT CASSEDGGGTEAFF
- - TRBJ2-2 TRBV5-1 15 TGCGCCAGCAGCTTGGAACAGGGCGGGGCCCGGGAGCTGTTTTTT CASSLEQGGARELFF
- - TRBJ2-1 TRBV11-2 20 TGTGCCAGCAGCTCATCTGTTCCGACAGTGAAAGGGCTGCGGTATGATGAGCAGTTCTTC CASSSSVPTVKGLRYDEQFF
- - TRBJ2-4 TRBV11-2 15 TGTGCCAGCACCACTTCGACGGTAGCCAAAAACATTCAGTACTTC CASTTSTVAKNIQYF
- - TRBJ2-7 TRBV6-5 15 TGTGCCAGCAGTTACTCGTTACAGTCCTCCCACGAGCAGTACTTC CASSYSLQSSHEQYF
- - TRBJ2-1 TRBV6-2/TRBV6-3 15 TGTGCCAGGAGTCTGTCTGGCGGGACTGGAAATGAGCAGTTCTTC CARSLSGGTGNEQFF
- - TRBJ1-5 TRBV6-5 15 TGTGCCAGCAGTCCTCTATCTCTGGGCAATCAGCCCCAGCATTTT CASSPLSLGNQPQHF
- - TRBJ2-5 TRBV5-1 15 TGCACCAGCAGCTTGTTTGGGATCAGGAAAGAGACCCAGTACTTC CTSSLFGIRKETQYF
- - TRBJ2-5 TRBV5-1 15 TGCGTCAGCAGCCCCGATGGGGGGCATGGGGAGACCCAGTACTTC CVSSPDGGHGETQYF
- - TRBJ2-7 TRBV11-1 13 TGTGCCAGCAGCTTTCCAGCATATGCCGAGCGGTACTTC CASSFPAYAERYF
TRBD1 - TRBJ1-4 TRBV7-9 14 TGTGCCAGCAGCTTAGTAGGGACAGATGAAAAACTGTTTTTT CASSLVGTDEKLFF
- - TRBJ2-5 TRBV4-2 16 TGTGCCAGCAGCCAAATAGTCGGGGGTGCGGGCGAGACCCAGTACTTC CASSQIVGGAGETQYF
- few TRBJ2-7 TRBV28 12 TGTGCCAGCAGTTTAACCTACTACGAGCAGTACTTC CASSLTYYEQYF
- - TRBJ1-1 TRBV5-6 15 TGTGCCAGCAACTTCTCGTGGCAGACAAACACTGAAGCTTTCTTT CASNFSWQTNTEAFF